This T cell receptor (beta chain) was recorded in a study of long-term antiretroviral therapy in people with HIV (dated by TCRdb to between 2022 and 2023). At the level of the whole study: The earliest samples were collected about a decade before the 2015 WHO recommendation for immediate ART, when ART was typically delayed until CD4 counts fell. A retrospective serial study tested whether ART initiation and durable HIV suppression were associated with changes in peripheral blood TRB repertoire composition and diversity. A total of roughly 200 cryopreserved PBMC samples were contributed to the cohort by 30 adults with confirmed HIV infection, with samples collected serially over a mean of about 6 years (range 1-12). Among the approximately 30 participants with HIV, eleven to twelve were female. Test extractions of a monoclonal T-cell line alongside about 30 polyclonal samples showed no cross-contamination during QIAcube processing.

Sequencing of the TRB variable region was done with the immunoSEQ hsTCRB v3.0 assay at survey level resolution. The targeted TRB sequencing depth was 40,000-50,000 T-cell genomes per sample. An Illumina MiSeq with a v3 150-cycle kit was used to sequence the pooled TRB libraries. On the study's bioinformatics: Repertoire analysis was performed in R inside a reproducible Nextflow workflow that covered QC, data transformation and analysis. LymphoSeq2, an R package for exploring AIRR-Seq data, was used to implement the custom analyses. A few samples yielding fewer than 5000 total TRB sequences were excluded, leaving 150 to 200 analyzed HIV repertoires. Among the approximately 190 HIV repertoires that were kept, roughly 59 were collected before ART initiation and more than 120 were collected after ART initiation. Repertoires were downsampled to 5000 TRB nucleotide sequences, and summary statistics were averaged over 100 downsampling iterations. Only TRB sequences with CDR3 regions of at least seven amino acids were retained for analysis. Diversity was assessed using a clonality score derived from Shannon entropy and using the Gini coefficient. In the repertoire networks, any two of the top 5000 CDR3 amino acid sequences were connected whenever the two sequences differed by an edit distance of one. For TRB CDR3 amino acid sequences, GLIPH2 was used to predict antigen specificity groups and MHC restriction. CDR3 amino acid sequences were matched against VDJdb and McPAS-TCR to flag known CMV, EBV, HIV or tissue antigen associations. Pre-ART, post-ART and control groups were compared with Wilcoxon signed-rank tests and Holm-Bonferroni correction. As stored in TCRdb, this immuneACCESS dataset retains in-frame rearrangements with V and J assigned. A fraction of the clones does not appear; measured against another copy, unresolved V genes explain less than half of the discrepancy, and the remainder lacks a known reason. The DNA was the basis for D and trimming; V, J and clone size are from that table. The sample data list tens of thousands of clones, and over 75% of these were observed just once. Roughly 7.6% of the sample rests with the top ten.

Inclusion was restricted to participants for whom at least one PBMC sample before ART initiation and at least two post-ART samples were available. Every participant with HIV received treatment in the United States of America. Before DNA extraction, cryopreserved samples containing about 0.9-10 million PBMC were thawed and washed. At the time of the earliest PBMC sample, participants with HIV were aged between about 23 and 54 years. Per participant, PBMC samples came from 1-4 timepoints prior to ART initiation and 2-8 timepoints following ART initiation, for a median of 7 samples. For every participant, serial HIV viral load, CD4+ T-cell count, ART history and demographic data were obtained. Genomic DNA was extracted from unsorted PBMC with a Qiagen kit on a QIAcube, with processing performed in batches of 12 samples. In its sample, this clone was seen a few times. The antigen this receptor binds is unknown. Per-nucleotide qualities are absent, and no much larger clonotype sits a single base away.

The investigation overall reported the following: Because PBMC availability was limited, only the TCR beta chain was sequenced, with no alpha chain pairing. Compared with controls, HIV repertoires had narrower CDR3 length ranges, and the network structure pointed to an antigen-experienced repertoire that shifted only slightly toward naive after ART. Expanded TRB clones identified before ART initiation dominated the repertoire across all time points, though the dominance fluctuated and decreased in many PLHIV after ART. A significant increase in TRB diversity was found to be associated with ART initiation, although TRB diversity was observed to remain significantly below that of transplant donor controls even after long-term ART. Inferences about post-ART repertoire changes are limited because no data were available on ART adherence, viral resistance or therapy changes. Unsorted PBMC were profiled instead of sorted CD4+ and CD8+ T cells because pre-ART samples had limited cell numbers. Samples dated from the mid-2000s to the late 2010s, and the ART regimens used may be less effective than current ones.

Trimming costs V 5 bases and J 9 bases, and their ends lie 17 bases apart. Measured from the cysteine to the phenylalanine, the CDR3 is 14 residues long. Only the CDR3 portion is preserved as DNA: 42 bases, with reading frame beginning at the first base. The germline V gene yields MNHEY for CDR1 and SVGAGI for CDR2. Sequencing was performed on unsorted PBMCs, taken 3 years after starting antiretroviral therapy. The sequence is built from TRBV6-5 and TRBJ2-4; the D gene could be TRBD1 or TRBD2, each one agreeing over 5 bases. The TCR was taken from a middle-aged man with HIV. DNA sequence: TGTGCCAGCAGTCCCTCGGACTCGAGGGGCATTCAGTACTTC. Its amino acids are CASSPSDSRGIQYF.